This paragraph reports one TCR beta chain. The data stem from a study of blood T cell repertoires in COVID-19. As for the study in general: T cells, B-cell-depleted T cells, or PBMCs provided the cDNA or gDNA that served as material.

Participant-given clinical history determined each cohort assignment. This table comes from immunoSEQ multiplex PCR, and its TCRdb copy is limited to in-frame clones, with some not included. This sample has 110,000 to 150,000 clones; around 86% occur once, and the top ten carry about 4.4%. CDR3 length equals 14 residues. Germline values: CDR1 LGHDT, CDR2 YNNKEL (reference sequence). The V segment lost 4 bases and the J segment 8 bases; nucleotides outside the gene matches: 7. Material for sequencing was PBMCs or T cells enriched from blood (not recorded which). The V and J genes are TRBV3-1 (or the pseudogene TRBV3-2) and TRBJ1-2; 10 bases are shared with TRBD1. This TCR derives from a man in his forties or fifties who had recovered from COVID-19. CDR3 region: CASSPRDRGGGYTF. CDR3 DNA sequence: TGTGCCAGCAGCCCCCGGGACAGGGGAGGAGGCTACACCTTC.